One and the same sample provided the 27 T cell receptor beta chains below, sequenced in a study of T cell responses to AZD1222 COVID-19 vaccine. Clones were read by immunoSEQ multiplex PCR, and TCRdb kept only the in-frame ones, dropping some. The table shows about 97,000 clones, with about 89% occurring only once. The source material was peripheral blood, sampled on day 0 of AZD1222 vaccination. Receptors were obtained from an adult in good health.

This CDR3 is CAARGPAGSPLHF. The CDR3 DNA reads as TGTGCCGCTCGGGGACCTGCCGGTTCACCCCTCCACTTT. The chain joins TRBV6-5 to TRBJ1-6; maybe TRBD1 (5 bases). Trimming left V 11 bases short and J 9 bases short, with 17 bases between. The CDR3 sequence is 13 residues long. Germline assignment: CDR1 MNHEY and CDR2 SVGAGI.

This sequence joins TRBV30 and TRBJ2-7, with 12 bases identical to TRBD2. The junction had 9 bases not matched to a gene; V was cut back by 0 bases and J by 12 bases. The CDR3 has 14 amino acids. From germline, CDR1 is GTSNPN and CDR2 SVGIG (reference sequence). The CDR3 nucleotides are TGTGCCTGGAGTGTACGGTCTAGCGGGAGGGCCCGGTACTTC. Protein sequence: CAWSVRSSGRARYF. Based on the CDR3 plus reference TRBV30 and TRBJ2-7, the full variable domain is SQTIHQWPATLVQPVGSPLSLECTVEGTSNPNLYWYRQAAGRGLQLLFYSVGIGQISSEVPQNLSASRPQDRQFILSSKKLLLSDSGFYLCAWSVRSSGRARYFGPGTRLTVT.

The chain couples TRBV7-3 to TRBJ2-1; 8 bases fit TRBD1. This CDR3 has 15 amino acids. The V gene's germline CDR1 is SGHTA and CDR2 FQGTGA. J was trimmed by 3 bases and V by 3 bases; bases with no gene match: 4. The CDR3 protein is CASSFSGQDYNEQFF. As DNA, the CDR3 is TGTGCCAGCAGCTTCTCGGGACAGGACTACAATGAGCAGTTCTTC.

This chain uses TRBV12-3 or TRBV12-4 with TRBJ1-6; tentative D call: TRBD1 (5 bases). This CDR3 has 12 residues. Between the trimmed V and J ends, which lost 6 bases and 7 bases, there was a span of 7 bases. The CDR3 here is CASRKGNSPLHF. CDR3 DNA sequence: TGTGCCAGCAGGAAGGGGAATTCACCCCTCCACTTT.

V usage is TRBV27 and J usage is TRBJ1-4; 11 bases agree with TRBD1. CDR3 length equals 17 residues. The germline V gene has CDR1 MNHEY and CDR2 SMNVEV (reference sequence). Trimming removed 6 bases from V and 10 bases from J; junction bases left unmatched: 16. CDR3 residues: CASRQRDRGSGGGKLFF. In nucleotides, the CDR3 is TGTGCCAGCAGACAACGGGACAGGGGGTCCGGAGGGGGAAAACTGTTTTTT.

This chain joins TRBV5-1 and TRBJ1-1; no firm D call. The CDR3 has 15 residues. Germline lookup yields CDR1 SGHRS and CDR2 YFSETQ. Between the trimmed V and J ends, which lost 0 bases and 1 base, there was a span of 10 bases. In nucleotides, the CDR3 is TGCGCCAGCAGCTTGGACGGATACGAGAACACTGAAGCTTTCTTT. Protein product: CASSLDGYENTEAFF.

The chain has TRBV18 and TRBJ2-2; D gene ambiguous. V lost 1 base and J lost 4, with 7 bases in between. The CDR3 is 14 residues long. The germline V gene encodes CDR1 KGHSH and CDR2 LQKENI. CDR3 in amino acids: CASSPLWGTGELFF. The CDR3 nucleotides are TGTGCCAGCTCACCACTGTGGGGCACCGGGGAGCTGTTTTTT.

The table lists this clone with a count of one. This chain uses TRBV28 with TRBJ2-5; 8 bases are shared with TRBD2. Germline V CDR1 and CDR2: MDHEN, SYDVKM. The ends lost 6 bases at V and 2 bases at J; junction bases unmatched: 5. The CDR3 contains 14 residues. CDR3 bases: TGTGCCAGCAGCACGGGACTAGGACAAGAGACCCAGTACTTC. Amino acids: CASSTGLGQETQYF.

The chain uses TRBV2 and TRBJ1-1; D remains unclear. Trimming cost V 2 bases and J 0 bases, with 4 bases left between them. CDR1 SNHLY and CDR2 FYNNEI come from the germline V gene. The CDR3 loop spans 13 amino acids. The CDR3 is CASSEYLNTEAFF. CDR3 coding DNA: TGTGCCAGCAGTGAATACCTGAACACTGAAGCTTTCTTT. The full variable domain, in which reference TRBV2 and TRBJ1-1 provide the parts outside the CDR3, is EPEVTQTPSHQVTQMGQEVILRCVPISNHLYFYWYRQILGQKVEFLVSFYNNEISEKSEIFDDQFSVERPDGSNFTLKIRSTKLEDSAMYFCASSEYLNTEAFFGQGTRLTVV.

The chain couples TRBV15 to TRBJ2-1; 10 bases agree with TRBD2. The CDR3 spans 16 residues. Germline CDR1 is LNHNV and CDR2 is YYDKDF (reference sequence). V lost 0 bases, J lost 6 bases, and 5 bases stayed unmatched. The CDR3 loop reads CATSRDLAGAANEQFF. The CDR3 nucleotides read TGTGCCACCAGCAGAGATCTAGCGGGAGCGGCCAATGAGCAGTTCTTC.

V and J are TRBV2 and TRBJ2-7; D is perhaps TRBD1 (6 bases). V was cut by 0 bases and J by 4 bases, with 16 bases left in between. CDR3 length: 16 amino acids. In germline, CDR1 is SNHLY, CDR2 FYNNEI. The CDR3 region is CASSEARTALRYEQYF. The DNA of the CDR3 is TGTGCCAGCAGTGAAGCGCGGACAGCTCTGCGGTACGAGCAGTACTTC.

The chain links TRBV7-9 to TRBJ2-5; 12 bases match TRBD1. This CDR3 spans 16 amino acids. V was clipped by 5 bases and J by 5 bases; unmatched bases: 9. CDR1 and CDR2 from the germline V gene are SEHNR and FQNEAQ (reference sequence). Here the CDR3 DNA reads TGTGCCAGCAGCCCTCATGGGACAGGGGGCGGGGAGACCCAGTACTTC. As protein: CASSPHGTGGGETQYF.

V and J are TRBV9 and TRBJ1-6, with 7 bases that match TRBD1. Germline assignment: CDR1 SGDLS and CDR2 YYNGEE. The CDR3 loop spans 15 amino acids. The J segment lost 14 bases and the V segment lost 0 bases, leaving 11 bases of the junction unmatched. The CDR3 is CASSVVPDGQGALHF. The CDR3 DNA is TGTGCCAGCAGCGTAGTCCCTGACGGCCAGGGGGCCCTCCACTTT. Drawing the rest from reference TRBV9 and TRBJ1-6, the complete variable domain is DSGVTQTPKHLITATGQRVTLRCSPRSGDLSVYWYQQSLDQGLQFLIQYYNGEERAKGNILERFSAQQFPDLHSELNLSSLELGDSALYFCASSVVPDGQGALHFGNGTRLTVT.

The genes are TRBV30 and TRBJ1-1; D perhaps matches TRBD1 (5 bases). Per the germline V gene, CDR1 is GTSNPN and CDR2 is SVGIG (reference sequence). Trimming removed 4 bases at V and 1 base at J, with 10 bases between. The CDR3 length is 13 residues. The CDR3 nucleotides read TGTGCCTGGAAAAAAACAGGGAACACTGAAGCTTTCTTT. It encodes CAWKKTGNTEAFF.

The chain uses TRBV7-3 and TRBJ1-2, with D perhaps TRBD1 (5 bases). CDR1 and CDR2 (germline): SGHTA, FQGTGA. The ends were cut back, 2 bases at V and 10 bases at J, with 17 bases in the middle. The length of the CDR3 is 14 residues. CDR3 amino acids: CASSLLGQGLDYTF. CDR3 in DNA: TGTGCCAGCAGCTTACTCGGGCAGGGTCTTGACTACACCTTC.

A few counts support this clone. The V gene is TRBV28, the J gene TRBJ2-7; 7 bases fit TRBD2. CDR1 MDHEN and CDR2 SYDVKM come from the germline V gene. J gave up 0 bases and V 3 bases, and 8 bases lay outside the gene matches. CDR3 length: 16 amino acids. The CDR3 DNA follows: TGTGCCAGCAGTTTTGGGGGGGTCCGGAGCTCCTACGAGCAGTACTTC. Translation gives CASSFGGVRSSYEQYF.

This sequence joins TRBV27 and TRBJ2-7; TRBD1 aligns across 9 bases. V dropped 5 bases and J dropped 2; count of bases not matched to a gene: 16. The CDR3 spans 18 residues. Germline V gene data show CDR1 as MNHEY and CDR2 as SMNVEV (reference sequence). CDR3 protein: CASSTPGQGTTIPYEQYF. The CDR3 region has the DNA TGTGCCAGCAGTACGCCGGGACAGGGCACAACTATCCCCTACGAGCAGTACTTC.

This clone was picked up a small number of times. The gene calls are TRBV18 and TRBJ2-1, with D perhaps TRBD2 (6 bases). Germline V gene lookup returns CDR1 KGHSH and CDR2 LQKENI. The CDR3 covers 16 residues. V was cut by 3 bases and J by 9 bases, with 21 bases left in between. The CDR3 region has the DNA TGTGCCAGCTCACCCTTACGGGGACTCACACACGGTGAGCAGTTCTTC. It specifies CASSPLRGLTHGEQFF. Full variable domain (rest looked up from reference TRBV18 and TRBJ2-1): NAGVMQNPRHLVRRRGQEARLRCSPMKGHSHVYWYRQLPEEGLKFMVYLQKENIIDESGMPKERFSAEFPKEGPSILRIQQVVRGDSAAYFCASSPLRGLTHGEQFFGPGTRLTVL.

This chain connects TRBV7-9 to TRBJ1-3, with TRBD1 matching 7 bases. CDR3 length: 16 amino acids. V lost 9 bases and J lost 0; bases outside the gene matches: 11. Germline V gene data show CDR1 as SEHNR and CDR2 as FQNEAQ (reference sequence). CDR3 DNA sequence: TGTGCCAGTCAGCTTTCCGGGACAGTCTCTGGAAACACCATATATTTT. This encodes CASQLSGTVSGNTIYF.

This chain connects TRBV19 to TRBJ1-5, with 11 positions matching TRBD1. V shed 7 bases, J shed 7 bases, and the junction held 12 bases outside the gene matches. The CDR3 sequence is 16 residues long. The germline V gene has CDR1 LNHDA and CDR2 SQIVND (reference sequence). The CDR3 DNA sequence: TGTGCCAGTACAAAAACAGGACAGGGGGCTCGGCAGCCCCAGCATTTT. Protein sequence: CASTKTGQGARQPQHF.

The J gene is TRBJ2-3, the V gene TRBV7-2, with TRBD2 matching over 9 bases. The germline gives CDR1 SGHTA, CDR2 FQGNSA. The length of the CDR3 is 14 residues. V was clipped by 5 bases and J by 7 bases; unmatched bases: 7. The CDR3 spells CASSPSGGRNTQYF. The CDR3 coding sequence is TGTGCCAGCAGCCCAAGCGGGGGGCGAAATACGCAGTATTTT.

V usage is TRBV5-5 and J usage is TRBJ1-5; the D is unclear. Trimming removed 0 bases from V and 2 bases from J, with 9 bases in between. The CDR3 runs to 15 residues. The V gene's germline CDR1 is SGHKS and CDR2 YYEKEE (reference sequence). The CDR3 loop reads CASSLEGSGNQPQHF. CDR3 DNA sequence: TGTGCCAGCAGCTTGGAGGGTAGTGGCAATCAGCCCCAGCATTTT.

V usage is TRBV18 and J usage is TRBJ2-2; no reliable D call. Germline V gives CDR1 KGHSH, CDR2 LQKENI. The CDR3 is 11 amino acids. With 2 bases removed from V and 8 bases from J, the gap between germline ends came to 3 bases. DNA of the CDR3: TGTGCCAGCTCACCAACAGGGGAGCTGTTTTTT. It is translated as CASSPTGELFF.

This chain links TRBV2 with TRBJ2-3; TRBD2 matches at 9 bases. The V gene end was trimmed by 6 bases and the J gene end by 5 bases; junction bases not matched to a gene: 3. The CDR3 is 13 amino acids. Germline V lookup: CDR1 SNHLY, CDR2 FYNNEI. The CDR3 DNA reads TGTGCCAGCAGCGCTAGCGGGAAAGATACGCAGTATTTT. This codes for CASSASGKDTQYF. Complete variable domain (other parts from reference TRBV2 and TRBJ2-3): EPEVTQTPSHQVTQMGQEVILRCVPISNHLYFYWYRQILGQKVEFLVSFYNNEISEKSEIFDDQFSVERPDGSNFTLKIRSTKLEDSAMYFCASSASGKDTQYFGPGTRLTVL.

The rearrangement uses TRBV19 and TRBJ1-3; the D is unclear. The V end lost 3 bases, the J end lost 1 base, and 4 bases lay between the germline ends. This CDR3 is built from 13 residues. The germline CDR1 and CDR2 sequences are LNHDA and SQIVND (reference sequence). CDR3 nucleotide sequence: TGTGCCAGTAGTATTGGGTCTGGAAACACCATATATTTT. It codes for CASSIGSGNTIYF.

CDR3 nucleotides: TGTGCCAGCAGCGTAGGGTCAAGAATAGCGTCAGATACGCAGTATTTT. Translating it yields CASSVGSRIASDTQYF. V usage is TRBV9 and J usage is TRBJ2-3, with TRBD2 as a possible D gene (5 bases). CDR3 length: 16 residues. V was trimmed by 0 bases and J by 4 bases, leaving 15 bases between them. Germline assignment: CDR1 SGDLS and CDR2 YYNGEE.

The chain recombines TRBV5-1 with TRBJ1-2; TRBD1 might be the D (5 bases). CDR1 is SGHRS and CDR2 is YFSETQ in the germline V gene. V was pared by 4 bases and J by 8 bases, with 18 bases between. The CDR3 totals 14 residues. This chain's CDR3 is CASSPSRGEGGYTF. The CDR3 DNA sequence: TGCGCCAGCAGCCCCTCGAGAGGGGAGGGAGGCTACACCTTC.